This entry is about one T cell receptor (beta chain). Its antigen remains unidentified. The data were produced by immunoSEQ multiplex PCR, yet TCRdb's version contains in-frame clones alone and is incomplete. The profile shows over 30,000 clones, 80% of them singletons. This sample stems from a study of chemoradiotherapy in HPV16-positive cancers. Study information: Candidate HPV-specific clones and shared TCR motifs came from a couple of HPV16-positive patients.

Notes on the study in general: The functional HPV-specific definition rests on just a couple of HPV16-positive patients. Candidate HPV-specific clones and E7-related TCR motifs grew in tumor during treatment.

Germline-derived CDR1 and CDR2 are LGHNA and YNFKEQ. This CDR3 contains 15 residues. Trimming shortened V by 0 bases and J by 7 bases, and 12 bases separated the two germline ends. The chain combines TRBV4-2 with TRBJ2-2, with D possibly called TRBD1 or TRBD2 (5 bases each). Sequencing used blood, obtained from a patient who underwent chemoradiotherapy. The origin of this receptor is a human donor with HPV-associated anogenital cancer. The CDR3 loop is CASSQDSGRDGELFF. The CDR3 DNA reads TGTGCCAGCAGCCAAGATTCAGGGAGAGACGGGGAGCTGTTTTTT.